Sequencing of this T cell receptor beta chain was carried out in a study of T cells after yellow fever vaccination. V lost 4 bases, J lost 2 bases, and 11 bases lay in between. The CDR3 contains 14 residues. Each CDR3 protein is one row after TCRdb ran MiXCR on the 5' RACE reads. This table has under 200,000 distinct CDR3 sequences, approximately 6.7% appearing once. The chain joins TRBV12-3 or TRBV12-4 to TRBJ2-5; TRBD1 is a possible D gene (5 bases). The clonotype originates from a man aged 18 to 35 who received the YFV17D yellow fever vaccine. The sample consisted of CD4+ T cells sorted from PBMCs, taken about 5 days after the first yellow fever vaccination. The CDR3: CASSWSAGQETQYF. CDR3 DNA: TGTGCCAGCAGTTGGTCTGCAGGGCAAGAGACCCAGTACTTC.